A selection of T cell receptor beta chains follows, all from one sample in a study of T cell repertoires in cytomegalovirus infection. TCRdb fed the reads into MiXCR, producing one record per CDR3 protein. The sample lists around 900,000 distinct CDR3 sequences, around 32% occurring once. The antigens these receptors bind are not known. The sample here was cultured CD8+ T cells from PBMCs, taken from culture after CMV antigen stimulation. These TCRs come from a human donor in good health (CMV status not recorded). Some clones in this sample may be carry-over from other donors' samples. Each CDR3 is given with its conserved first and last residue. Each record gives: J gene, D gene, V gene, clone size, CDR3 protein, CDR3 DNA. A D gene is named only where the DNA matches it firmly. Size values are once, few and many counts, or a class for expanded clones, and some rows have none.

>TRBJ1-4|-|TRBV14|-
CASSRGIGATNEKLFF
TGTGCCAGCAGCCGGGGGATTGGAGCAACTAATGAAAAACTGTTTTTT
>TRBJ2-6|TRBD1|TRBV25-1|once
CASSVLGTGEAGANVMTF
TGTGCCAGCAGTGTACTCGGGACAGGGGAGGCTGGGGCCAACGTCATGACTTTC
>TRBJ2-2|TRBD1|TRBV6-6|-
CASTYQGQGIGELFF
TGTGCCAGCACCTACCAGGGACAGGGGATCGGGGAGCTGTTTTTT
>TRBJ2-7|TRBD1|TRBV6-6|few
CASSPGTGSNEQYF
TGTGCCAGCAGCCCCGGGACAGGGTCCAACGAGCAGTACTTC
>TRBJ2-1|-|TRBV3-1|-
CASSPTIGGYSYNEQFF
TGTGCCAGCAGCCCGACTATAGGGGGGTACTCCTACAATGAGCAGTTCTTC
>TRBJ2-5|-|TRBV5-1|-
CASSLAIAGLFQETQYF
TGCGCCAGCAGCTTGGCCATCGCCGGACTTTTCCAAGAGACCCAGTACTTC
>TRBJ2-5|TRBD1|TRBV7-9|-
CASSLRNRDRSPETQYF
TGTGCCAGCAGCTTACGTAACAGGGACAGATCCCCAGAGACCCAGTACTTC
>TRBJ2-7|TRBD2|TRBV20-1|-
CSARADLAGGPYEQYF
TGCAGTGCTAGAGCTGATCTAGCGGGGGGTCCCTACGAGCAGTACTTC
>TRBJ2-3|TRBD2|TRBV28|few
CASRGGSLTRTDTQYF
TGTGCCAGCAGAGGCGGGAGCCTTACCCGCACAGATACGCAGTATTTT
>TRBJ1-3|-|TRBV27|few
CASSFPESGNTIYF
TGTGCCAGCAGTTTTCCGGAAAGTGGAAACACCATATATTTT
>TRBJ1-2|-|TRBV27|-
CASSFGSKYYGYTF
TGTGCCAGCAGTTTTGGATCGAAGTACTATGGCTACACCTTC
>TRBJ2-5|TRBD2|TRBV5-1|few
CASSLEAGGQETQYF
TGCGCCAGCAGCTTAGAAGCGGGGGGCCAAGAGACCCAGTACTTC
>TRBJ2-5|TRBD2|TRBV5-5|few
CASSREAGGPGEETQYF
TGTGCCAGCAGCCGGGAAGCGGGGGGGCCGGGGGAGGAGACCCAGTACTTC
>TRBJ1-2|-|TRBV7-6|-
CASSLDFRTGYTF
TGTGCCAGCAGCTTAGATTTTCGTACTGGCTACACCTTC
>TRBJ2-7|-|TRBV4-1|-
CASSQGTAQYF
TGCGCCAGCAGCCAAGGGACCGCGCAGTACTTC
>TRBJ2-7|TRBD1|TRBV7-8|many
CASSPSHFGDRTYEQYF
TGTGCCAGCAGCCCATCCCATTTCGGGGACAGGACCTACGAGCAGTACTTC
>TRBJ1-1|-|TRBV6-1|few
CASSEAGPNTEAFF
TGTGCCAGCAGTGAAGCGGGACCCAACACTGAAGCTTTCTTT
>TRBJ2-7|-|TRBV6-5|-
CASYDRGEQYF
TGTGCCAGCTACGATCGGGGGGAGCAGTACTTC
>TRBJ1-4|-|TRBV12-3/TRBV12-4|few
CASSLTAGEKLFF
TGTGCCAGCAGTTTGACGGCGGGTGAAAAACTGTTTTTT
>TRBJ1-6|TRBD1|TRBV12-3/TRBV12-4|-
CASSLGTGQPPLHF
TGTGCCAGCAGTTTGGGGACAGGGCAGCCACCCCTCCACTTT
>TRBJ2-4|TRBD1|TRBV7-9|-
CANTNKGTGPNIQYF
TGTGCCAACACTAATAAGGGGACAGGACCAAACATTCAGTACTTC
>TRBJ1-2|-|TRBV6-1|-
CASSLGTRLGDDYTF
TGTGCCAGCAGCCTTGGGACGCGCTTGGGAGACGACTACACCTTC
>TRBJ1-4|TRBD1|TRBV5-1|few
CASSFEGQGNEKLFF
TGCGCCAGCAGCTTCGAAGGACAGGGTAATGAAAAACTGTTTTTT
>TRBJ1-1|-|TRBV19|-
CASSTTQNTEAFF
TGTGCCAGTAGTACAACCCAGAACACTGAAGCTTTCTTT
>TRBJ2-2|-|TRBV4-2|-
CASSTKRGHYPGELFF
TGTGCCAGCAGCACCAAGAGGGGTCATTATCCCGGGGAGCTGTTTTTT
>TRBJ2-3|TRBD2|TRBV20-1|-
CSTPPDSGGLTDTQYF
TGCAGTACCCCTCCGGACAGCGGGGGCCTCACAGATACGCAGTATTTT
>TRBJ1-1|-|TRBV12-3/TRBV12-4|few
CASSLKGRGHTEAFF
TGTGCCAGCAGTTTAAAGGGCAGGGGACACACTGAAGCTTTCTTT
>TRBJ2-1|TRBD2|TRBV5-5|-
CASSFLRGLAINEQFF
TGTGCCAGCAGCTTTCTAAGGGGACTAGCAATCAATGAGCAGTTCTTC
>TRBJ1-5|TRBD1|TRBV4-1|-
CASSQMGQGYQPQHF
TGCGCCAGCAGCCAGATGGGACAGGGCTATCAGCCCCAGCATTTT
>TRBJ1-4|TRBD1|TRBV7-6|many
CASSVKWRGRGTNEKLFF
TGTGCCAGCAGCGTGAAATGGAGGGGGCGCGGAACTAATGAAAAACTGTTTTTT
>TRBJ2-7|-|TRBV6-6|-
CASSLRGGIPPYEQYF
TGTGCCAGCAGTTTGAGGGGCGGAATTCCTCCCTACGAGCAGTACTTC
>TRBJ1-1|-|TRBV6-6|few
CASSYEWDTEAFF
TGTGCCAGCAGTTACGAGTGGGACACTGAAGCTTTCTTT